This T cell receptor beta chain was documented in a study of T cell repertoires in cytomegalovirus infection. Study details: Public TCR beta signatures marked donors with CMV infection and the matching HLA.

TCRdb reprocessed the reads with MiXCR, giving one entry per CDR3 protein. Counted here are hundreds of thousands of distinct CDR3 sequences, 17% occurring once; the ten biggest clones make up 12%. Findings of the study overall: Based on cumulative public TCR beta family frequency, carriers of CMV plus the relevant HLA were identified. The ex vivo response was dominated by HLA-C-restricted CMV-specific TCR beta clonotypes.

This CDR3 is built from 15 residues. Per the germline V gene, CDR1 is SGHTA and CDR2 is FQGNSA. Trimming took 5 bases from V and 2 from J; bases not matched to a gene: 9. This clonotype was found many times. What it binds is unknown. This sequence originates from a human donor in good health (CMV status not recorded). Some clones in this sample may be carry-over from other donors' samples. This chain links TRBV7-2 with TRBJ2-7; 7 bases line up with TRBD2. The sample comprised PBMCs. DNA for the CDR3: TGTGCCAGCAGCGCCCGCGGGGAGGGACCCTACGAGCAGTACTTC. Translation: CASSARGEGPYEQYF.